This T cell receptor beta chain derives from a study of CD8+ T cells in alopecia areata. The CDR3 runs to 14 residues. In germline, CDR1 is MNHEY, CDR2 SVGAGI. V gave up 2 bases and J gave up 4 bases, with 10 bases separating them. Reverse transcribed after extraction, RNA yielded cDNA as the sequencing template. Assay used: immunoSEQ multiplex PCR; TCRdb lists only in-frame clones, some missing. The sample lists about 180,000 clones; around 49% were seen once. Stated treatment: oral pan-JAK inhibitor, 5-10 mg twice daily. The clonotype comes from a human donor with alopecia areata. Sequencing was performed on CD8+ T cells sorted from blood, taken at approximately week 51, from a patient treated with tofacitinib. The chain has TRBV6-5 and TRBJ2-3; perhaps TRBD2 as D (6 bases). CDR3 amino acids: CASSYGGEADTQYF. CDR3 coding DNA: TGTGCCAGCAGTTACGGAGGGGAGGCAGATACGCAGTATTTT.